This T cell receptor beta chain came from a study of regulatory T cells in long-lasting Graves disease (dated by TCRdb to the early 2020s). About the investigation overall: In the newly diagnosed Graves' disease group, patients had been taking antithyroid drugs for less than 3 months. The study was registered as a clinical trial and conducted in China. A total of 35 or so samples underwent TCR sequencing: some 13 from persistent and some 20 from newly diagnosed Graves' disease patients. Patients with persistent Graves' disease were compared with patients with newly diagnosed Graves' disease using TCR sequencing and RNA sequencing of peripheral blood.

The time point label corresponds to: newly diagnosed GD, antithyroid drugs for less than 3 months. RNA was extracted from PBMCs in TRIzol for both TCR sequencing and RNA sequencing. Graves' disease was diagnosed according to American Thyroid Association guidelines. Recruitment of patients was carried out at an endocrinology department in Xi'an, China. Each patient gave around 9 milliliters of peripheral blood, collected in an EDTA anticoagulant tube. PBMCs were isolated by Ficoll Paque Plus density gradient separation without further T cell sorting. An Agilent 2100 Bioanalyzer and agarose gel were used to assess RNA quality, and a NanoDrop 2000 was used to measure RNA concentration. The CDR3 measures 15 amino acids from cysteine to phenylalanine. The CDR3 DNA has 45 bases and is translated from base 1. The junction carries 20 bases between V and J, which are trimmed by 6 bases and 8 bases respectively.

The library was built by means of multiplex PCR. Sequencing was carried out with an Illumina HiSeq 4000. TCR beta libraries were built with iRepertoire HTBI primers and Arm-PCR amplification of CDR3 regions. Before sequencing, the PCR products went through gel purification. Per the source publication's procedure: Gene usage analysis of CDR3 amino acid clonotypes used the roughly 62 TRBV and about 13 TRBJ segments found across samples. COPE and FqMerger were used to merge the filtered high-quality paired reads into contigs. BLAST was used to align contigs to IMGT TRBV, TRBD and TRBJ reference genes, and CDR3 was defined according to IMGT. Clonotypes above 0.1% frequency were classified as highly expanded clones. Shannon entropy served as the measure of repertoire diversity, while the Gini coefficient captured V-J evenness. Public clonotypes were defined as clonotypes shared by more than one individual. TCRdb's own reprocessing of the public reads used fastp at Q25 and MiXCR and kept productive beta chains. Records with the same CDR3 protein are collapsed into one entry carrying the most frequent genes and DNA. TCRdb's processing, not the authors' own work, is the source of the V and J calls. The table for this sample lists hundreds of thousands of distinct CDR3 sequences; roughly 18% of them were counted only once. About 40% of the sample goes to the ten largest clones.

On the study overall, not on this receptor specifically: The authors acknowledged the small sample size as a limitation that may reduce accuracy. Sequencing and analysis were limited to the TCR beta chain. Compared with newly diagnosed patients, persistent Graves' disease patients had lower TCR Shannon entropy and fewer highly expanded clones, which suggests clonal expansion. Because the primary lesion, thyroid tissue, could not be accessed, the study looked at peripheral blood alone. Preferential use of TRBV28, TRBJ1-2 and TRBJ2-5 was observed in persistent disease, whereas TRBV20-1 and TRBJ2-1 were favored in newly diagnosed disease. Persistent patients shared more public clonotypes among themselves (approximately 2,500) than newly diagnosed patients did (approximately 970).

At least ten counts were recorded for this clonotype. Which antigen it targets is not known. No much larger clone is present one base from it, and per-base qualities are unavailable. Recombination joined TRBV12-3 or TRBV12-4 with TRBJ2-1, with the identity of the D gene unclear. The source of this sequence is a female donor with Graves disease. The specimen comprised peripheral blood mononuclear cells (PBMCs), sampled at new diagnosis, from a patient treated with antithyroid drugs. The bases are TGTGCCAGCAGCTATTCCCCCGTGGGGTCCGATGAGCAGTTCTTC. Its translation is CASSYSPVGSDEQFF.